Included here is one T cell receptor beta chain sequence, with context. Its cognate antigen is unknown. This record belongs to a study of cytomegalovirus exposure and HLA in healthy donors. Background on the study: An earlier analysis identified 95 million to 120 million unique TCR beta sequences in about 179 million T cells. Study observations and caveats: Reports indicate that TCR beta sequences accurately predicted the HLA-A and HLA-B alleles of most subjects. Confirmation was obtained in vitro that three CMV-associated chains are specific for CMV antigens.

The PCR used 60 Vbeta and 13 Jbeta primers. Profiled with immunoSEQ multiplex PCR; TCRdb holds only in-frame clones, not every one. The profile shows approximately 100,000 clones, approximately 70% of them singletons. The sequencing sample was made of PBMCs. The source is a woman younger than 35 in good health and CMV-seropositive.

In DNA, the CDR3 is TGTGCCACCAGCAGTGACAGGGGCAATCAGCCCCAGCATTTT. This gives the protein CATSSDRGNQPQHF. The gene calls are TRBV15 and TRBJ1-5, with 7 bases that match TRBD1. The V gene end was trimmed by 3 bases and the J gene end by 2 bases; junction bases not matched to a gene: 1. Germline V lookup: CDR1 LNHNV, CDR2 YYDKDF (reference sequence). This CDR3 has 14 amino acids.